Listed here are 2 T cell receptor beta chains from one sample, sequenced in a study of CD8+CD57+ T cells in acquired aplastic anemia. It was patients with CD8+CD57+ cell expansion by flow cytometry who were chosen for sequencing. Genomic DNA was employed as the template in profiling TCR beta VDJ and CDR3. TCRdb recomputed calls from the reads with MiXCR, one row per CDR3 protein. The table records around 200,000 distinct CDR3 sequences, 48% of them present only once. The sequenced material came from sorted CD4+, CD8+, or CD8+CD57+ T cells (not recorded which) from PBMCs. The receptors stem from a human donor with aplastic anemia.

This clonotype has just one count. The conserved closing phenylalanine or tryptophan is absent in this CDR3, likely reflecting a read error. The gene calls are TRBV29-1 and TRBJ2-7; 11 bases map to TRBD1. The CDR3 sequence is 15 residues long. Trimming removed 0 bases from V and 4 bases from J; junction bases left unmatched: 5. Germline lookup yields CDR1 SQVTM and CDR2 ANQGSEA. The CDR3 spells CSVEETGTGGYEQYS. The CDR3 region has the DNA TGCAGCGTTGAAGAAACCGGGACAGGGGGTTACGAGCAGTACTCC.

The chain has TRBV9 and TRBJ2-5; possible D gene TRBD2, 7 bases. V shed 4 bases and J shed 4 bases, with 20 bases lying between them. The CDR3 has 16 residues. Germline CDR1 and CDR2: SGDLS and YYNGEE. The CDR3 nucleotides read TGTGCCAGCAGCTTCGGTGGCGGGGGCGTGGGAGAGACCCAGTACTTC. Protein product: CASSFGGGGVGETQYF.